This TCR beta chain was sequenced in a study of T cell responses to AZD1222 COVID-19 vaccine. Here immunoSEQ multiplex PCR was the method, and the copy in TCRdb shows in-frame clones only, minus some. The sample holds some 140,000 clones, 93% seen once. Comment on this clone: Its matching antigen is unknown.

Per the germline V gene, CDR1 is MNHEY and CDR2 is SVGEGT. CDR3 size: 15 residues. V lost 3 bases to trimming and J lost 5 bases; unmatched junction nucleotides: 3. Study-wide points: Sampled repertoires all dated from after the peak T cell response. Females made up more of the donors, who were largely white British, and clonal diversity may have come out too low.

This chain joins TRBV6-2 or TRBV6-3 and TRBJ2-1; 11 bases agree with TRBD2. The origin of this receptor is an adult in good health. Sequenced material: peripheral blood, taken on day 0 of AZD1222 vaccination. The CDR3 DNA reads TGTGCCAGCAGTTATGTTAGCGGGGGGGACAATGAGCAGTTCTTC. This codes for CASSYVSGGDNEQFF.